Each of the 28 T cell receptor beta chains below was sequenced from the same sample in a study of T cells in Graves' hyperthyroidism and ophthalmopathy. Amplification yielded TCR beta CDR3 regions, with RNA transcripts as the source. HTBI primers were employed in a first-round RT-PCR of the TCR CDR3. TCRdb independently ran MiXCR on the multiplex PCR reads; one entry per CDR3 protein. The sample includes 660,000 or so distinct CDR3 sequences, about 45% seen only once; the top ten take roughly 7.2%. The sample was peripheral blood or thyroid tissue (not recorded which). The receptors come from an adult man with Graves' disease, either hyperthyroidism or ophthalmopathy (not recorded which).

This clonotype was seen at least ten times. The chain employs TRBV2 and TRBJ2-7; 7 bases are a match to TRBD2. Looked up from germline, CDR1 is SNHLY and CDR2 is FYNNEI. Losses at the gene ends were 3 bases for V and 3 bases for J; bases not matched to a gene: 8. The CDR3 length is 15 residues. CDR3 sequence: CASSDSYAGDYEQYF. For the CDR3, the DNA is TGTGCCAGCAGTGATAGTTACGCGGGAGACTACGAGCAGTACTTC.

This clonotype appeared a single time. The V gene is TRBV2, the J gene TRBJ1-2; D is unresolved. CDR1 is SNHLY and CDR2 is FYNNEI in the germline V gene. The CDR3 runs to 13 residues. Trimming shortened V by 6 bases and J by 3 bases, and 11 bases separated the two germline ends. CDR3 DNA: TGTGCCAGCAGGGCGCCGGGGTACTATGGCTACACCTTC. As protein: CASRAPGYYGYTF.

This clonotype was recorded many times. This chain links TRBV25-1 with TRBJ1-1; 7 nucleotides agree with TRBD1. CDR3 length: 14 amino acids. V lost 6 bases to trimming and J lost 2 bases; unmatched junction nucleotides: 6. The germline V gene encodes CDR1 MGHDK and CDR2 SYGVNS. The CDR3 region is CASRYRGPNTEAFF. As DNA, the CDR3 is TGTGCCAGCAGATACAGGGGCCCCAACACTGAAGCTTTCTTT.

In this sample, this clonotype turned up many times. The V call is TRBV5-1, the J call TRBJ1-6, with unresolved D. Trimming cost V 2 bases and J 7 bases, with 10 bases left between them. Looked up from germline, CDR1 is SGHRS and CDR2 is YFSETQ. The CDR3 totals 14 residues. This CDR3 reads CASSLYARNSPLHF. Written as DNA, the CDR3 is TGCGCCAGCAGCTTATACGCACGGAATTCACCCCTCCACTTT. Full variable domain (outside the CDR3, taken from reference TRBV5-1 and TRBJ1-6): KAGVTQTPRYLIKTRGQQVTLSCSPISGHRSVSWYQQTPGQGLQFLFEYFSETQRNKGNFPGRFSGRQFSNSRSEMNVSTLELGDSALYLCASSLYARNSPLHFGNGTRLTVT.

This clonotype was detected only a few times. V is TRBV19 and J is TRBJ2-2; D is unresolved. V gave up 1 base and J gave up 5 bases, with 8 bases separating them. CDR1 and CDR2 from the germline V gene are LNHDA and SQIVND (reference sequence). CDR3 size: 14 residues. In DNA form, the CDR3 reads TGTGCCAGTAGTATAGGTTGGGGAACCGGGGAGCTGTTTTTT. Its protein is CASSIGWGTGELFF. Full variable domain (remainder filled in from reference TRBV19 and TRBJ2-2): DGGITQSPKYLFRKEGQNVTLSCEQNLNHDAMYWYRQDPGQGLRLIYYSQIVNDFQKGDIAEGYSVSREKKESFPLTVTSAQKNPTAFYLCASSIGWGTGELFFGEGSRLTVL.

This chain uses TRBV10-3 with TRBJ2-6; the match to TRBD1 covers 7 bases. CDR3 length: 19 amino acids. Trimming at V came to 10 bases and at J to 2 bases, leaving 20 bases not matched to a gene. CDR1 and CDR2 from the germline V gene are ENHRY and SYGVKD. The CDR3 sequence is CASSPLTGIGSPGANVLTF. The CDR3 DNA reads as TGTGCCAGCAGCCCCTTGACAGGGATAGGTTCGCCTGGGGCCAACGTCCTGACTTTC.

This clonotype was seen at least ten times. The chain is built from TRBV7-2 and TRBJ1-1, with D perhaps TRBD1 (5 bases). The germline V and J ends were trimmed by 7 bases and 1 base, with 16 bases remaining between them. Germline V lookup: CDR1 SGHTA, CDR2 FQGNSA. The CDR3 runs to 15 residues. CDR3 sequence reads: CASTLAIGGNTEAFF. As DNA, the CDR3 is TGTGCCAGCACCCTAGCTATCGGGGGGAACACTGAAGCTTTCTTT.

This sequence joins TRBV5-1 and TRBJ2-5; tentatively, D is TRBD1 (5 bases). The CDR3 runs 14 residues. The germline CDR1 and CDR2 sequences are SGHRS and YFSETQ. V shed 1 base and J shed 0 bases, with 7 bases lying between them. The CDR3 sequence: CASSLNRNQETQYF. CDR3 nucleotides: TGCGCCAGCAGCTTGAACAGGAACCAAGAGACCCAGTACTTC. Based on the CDR3 plus reference TRBV5-1 and TRBJ2-5, the full variable domain is KAGVTQTPRYLIKTRGQQVTLSCSPISGHRSVSWYQQTPGQGLQFLFEYFSETQRNKGNFPGRFSGRQFSNSRSEMNVSTLELGDSALYLCASSLNRNQETQYFGPGTRLLVL.

This clonotype was observed a few times. This sequence joins TRBV14 and TRBJ2-7; the D is unclear. V was cut by 0 bases and J by 4 bases, with 13 bases left in between. The V gene's germline CDR1 is SGHDN and CDR2 FVKESK. The CDR3 contains 15 residues. Here the CDR3 reads CASSQDEARRYEQYF. The DNA for the CDR3 is TGTGCCAGCAGCCAAGATGAGGCGAGAAGGTACGAGCAGTACTTC.

This clonotype occurred many times. The V gene is TRBV9, the J gene TRBJ1-1, with 8 bases lining up with TRBD1. Germline values: CDR1 SGDLS, CDR2 YYNGEE. CDR3 length equals 13 residues. Unmatched junction bases numbered 7, after V lost 3 bases and J lost 9 bases. CDR3 loop: CASSGGQGSKAFF. CDR3 DNA sequence: TGTGCCAGCAGCGGTGGACAGGGATCAAAAGCTTTCTTT.

This clonotype was counted only a few times. The J gene is TRBJ1-1, the V gene TRBV5-4; no clear D. V gave up 0 bases and J gave up 2 bases, with 8 bases separating them. CDR3 length: 14 amino acids. Germline assignment: CDR1 SGHNT and CDR2 YYREEE (reference sequence). The CDR3: CASSLARINTEAFF. The CDR3 coding sequence is TGTGCCAGCAGCTTGGCCCGGATCAACACTGAAGCTTTCTTT.

The CDR3 DNA sequence: TGTGCCAGCGTTGAACTACAGGGGGCCGGTGGCTACACCTTC. Translated, it gives CASVELQGAGGYTF. This sequence joins TRBV25-1 and TRBJ1-2; 9 nucleotides match TRBD1. The junction had 11 bases not matched to a gene; V was cut back by 8 bases and J by 7 bases. Germline V gene lookup returns CDR1 MGHDK and CDR2 SYGVNS. The CDR3 consists of 14 residues.

The CDR3 protein is CASSDGTVAPLHF. The CDR3 bases are TGTGCCAGCAGTGACGGTACCGTAGCACCCCTCCACTTT. The chain is built from TRBV25-1 and TRBJ1-6; no firm D call. Looked up from germline, CDR1 is MGHDK and CDR2 is SYGVNS. The CDR3 is 13 amino acids. V shed 3 bases and J shed 11 bases, with 11 bases lying between them.

In the case of this clonotype: A clone one base away is much larger, so this may be a read error. The rearrangement uses TRBV7-9 and TRBJ1-5; D perhaps matches TRBD1 (6 bases). Looked up from germline, CDR1 is SEHNR and CDR2 is FQNEAQ (reference sequence). The CDR3 is made up of 14 amino acids. CDR3 sequence reads: CASSPGVSNQTQHF. The CDR3 nucleotides are TGTGCCAGCAGCCCAGGGGTCTCTAATCAGACCCAGCATTTT.

This rearrangement joins TRBV2 to TRBJ1-4, with TRBD1 identical over 9 bases. Losses at the gene ends were 3 bases for V and 8 bases for J; bases not matched to a gene: 16. This CDR3 is 18 amino acids long. Germline-derived CDR1 and CDR2 are SNHLY and FYNNEI. CDR3 sequence: CASSDPLKPGQGREKLFF. CDR3 bases: TGTGCCAGCAGTGACCCCTTGAAGCCGGGACAGGGCCGCGAAAAACTGTTTTTT.

The genes are TRBV14 and TRBJ2-6; the match to TRBD1 covers 9 bases. Losses at the gene ends were 4 bases for V and 2 bases for J; bases not matched to a gene: 3. Per the germline V gene, CDR1 is SGHDN and CDR2 is FVKESK. CDR3 length: 16 amino acids. The CDR3 region is CASSPRQGAGANVLTF. CDR3 sequence (DNA): TGTGCCAGCAGCCCCAGACAGGGGGCTGGGGCCAACGTCCTGACTTTC.

This clonotype has a count of ten or more. V gene TRBV10-3 combines with J gene TRBJ1-5; tentatively, D is TRBD1 (5 bases). This CDR3 is built from 13 residues. Germline lookup yields CDR1 ENHRY and CDR2 SYGVKD. Between the trimmed V and J ends, which lost 0 bases and 7 bases, there was a span of 7 bases. The CDR3 DNA is TGTGCCATCAGTGAGTCCAGGGAACAGCCCCAGCATTTT. It translates to CAISESREQPQHF.

V is TRBV7-6 and J is TRBJ1-1; 7 bases line up with TRBD1. The CDR3 length is 15 residues. V shed 5 bases, J shed 2 bases, and the junction held 8 bases outside the gene matches. The germline gives CDR1 SGHVS, CDR2 FNYEAQ. DNA for the CDR3: TGTGCCAGCAGCCCTACAGGGGCTGGAAACACTGAAGCTTTCTTT. This sequence encodes CASSPTGAGNTEAFF. Looking up the rest from reference TRBV7-6 and TRBJ1-1 gives the full variable domain: GAGVSQSPRYKVTKRGQDVALRCDPISGHVSLYWYRQALGQGPEFLTYFNYEAQQDKSGLPNDRFSAERPEGSISTLTIQRTEQRDSAMYRCASSPTGAGNTEAFFGQGTRLTVV.

The chain carries TRBV7-9 and TRBJ2-5, with 14 bases that match TRBD2. The CDR3 totals 17 residues. Germline V CDR1 and CDR2: SEHNR, FQNEAQ (reference sequence). Unmatched junction bases numbered 6, after V lost 5 bases and J lost 1 base. CDR3 DNA: TGTGCCAGCAGCGCGGGACTAGCGGGAGTCCTCCAAGAGACCCAGTACTTC. It is translated as CASSAGLAGVLQETQYF.

A few counts support this clonotype. The V gene is TRBV12-3 or TRBV12-4, the J gene TRBJ2-5; TRBD2 is a possible D gene (5 bases). Trimming took 6 bases from V and 5 from J, leaving 13 bases between them. The CDR3 runs to 13 residues. CDR3 loop: CASRRPPGETQYF. CDR3 sequence (DNA): TGTGCCAGCAGAAGACCACCGGGGGAGACCCAGTACTTC.

The V call is TRBV5-1, the J call TRBJ1-6; 9 nucleotides agree with TRBD1. The germline CDR1 and CDR2 sequences are SGHRS and YFSETQ. V shed 4 bases and J 7 bases; nucleotides not matched to a gene: 6. The CDR3 is 15 amino acids. In nucleotides, the CDR3 is TGCGCCAGCAGCCCGCGGACAGGGGAAAATTCACCCCTCCACTTT. Translated: CASSPRTGENSPLHF.

The chain employs TRBV7-9 and TRBJ2-7; no firm D call. CDR3 length: 12 amino acids. In germline, CDR1 is SEHNR, CDR2 FQNEAQ (reference sequence). The V and J ends lost 5 bases and 7 bases respectively, with 12 bases between them. CDR3 in DNA: TGTGCCAGCAGCGTAGGTTACCTTGAGCAGTACTTC. Translating it yields CASSVGYLEQYF. The variable domain in full, completed from reference TRBV7-9 and TRBJ2-7, reads DTGVSQNPRHKITKRGQNVTFRCDPISEHNRLYWYRQTLGQGPEFLTYFQNEAQLEKSRLLSDRFSAERPKGSFSTLEIQRTEQGDSAMYLCASSVGYLEQYFGPGTRLTVT.

Details on this clonotype: Being one base from a much bigger clone, this may be a read error. The rearrangement joins TRBV2 to TRBJ1-5; D might be TRBD1 (6 bases). V was trimmed by 2 bases and J by 4 bases, leaving 12 bases between them. Germline CDR1 SNHLY, CDR2 FYNNEI. The CDR3 runs 15 residues. The CDR3 reads CASSEPGHRNQPQHF. CDR3 coding DNA: TGTGCCAGCAGTGAACCGGGACATAGAAATCAGCCCCAGCATTTT.

This clonotype has a count of ten or more. The junction shows a germline mismatch at one end, possibly a read error. The chain is built from TRBV5-1 and TRBJ2-7; the D call may be TRBD1 or TRBD2 (5 bases each). Germline CDR1 SGHRS, CDR2 YFSETQ. This CDR3 has 14 amino acids. The DNA for the CDR3 is TGTGCCAGCAGCTTGGGACGGAGTTCCTACGAGCAGTACTTC. Protein sequence: CASSLGRSSYEQYF.

This clonotype appeared once. A much larger clone differs from this one at a single base, so this may be a read error. The V call is TRBV24-1, the J call TRBJ2-5, with TRBD2 matching 9 bases. Germline V lookup: CDR1 KGHDR, CDR2 SFDVKD. The CDR3 is 16 amino acids. The junction had 3 bases not matched to a gene; V was cut back by 1 base and J by 1 base. The CDR3 sequence is CATSDFSGGGQETQYF. The CDR3 DNA reads TGTGCCACCAGTGATTTTAGCGGGGGTGGCCAAGAGACCCAGTACTTC.

This clonotype was counted a few times. CDR3 protein: CASSPTQGYEQYF. CDR3 DNA: TGTGCCAGCAGCCCGACACAGGGATACGAGCAGTACTTC. The chain is built from TRBV6-5 and TRBJ2-7, with TRBD1 as a possible D gene (6 bases). Trimming shortened V by 6 bases and J by 4 bases, and 13 bases separated the two germline ends. Looked up from germline, CDR1 is MNHEY and CDR2 is SVGAGI. This CDR3 contains 13 residues.

The chain recombines TRBV7-2 with TRBJ1-2, with D tentatively TRBD1 (6 bases). V lost 0 bases and J lost 6, with 11 bases in between. The CDR3 is 14 residues long. The germline CDR1 and CDR2 sequences are SGHTA and FQGNSA. CDR3 in amino acids: CASSLARNRDGYTF. The CDR3 bases are TGTGCCAGCAGCTTAGCGCGTAACAGGGATGGCTACACCTTC.

In the case of this clonotype: An end of the junction differs from the germline gene, which may be a read error. The chain combines TRBV25-1 with TRBJ1-1; no firm D call. Germline V gives CDR1 MGHDK, CDR2 SYGVNS. The CDR3 runs 15 residues. This CDR3 is CASSYNTVGNTGAFF. CDR3 bases: TGTGCCAGCAGTTATAACACAGTGGGGAACACTGGAGCTTTCTTT.